The rows below give T cell receptor beta chains drawn from one sample of a study of cytomegalovirus exposure and HLA in healthy donors. Libraries were prepared by immunoSEQ multiplex PCR; TCRdb keeps only in-frame clonotypes and omits some of them. The sample has approximately 220,000 clones, roughly 84% seen once; the top ten hold roughly 0.66%. Input material: PBMCs. Receptors were obtained from a boy aged 2 to 10 in good health and CMV-seronegative. The CDR3 runs from the conserved cysteine through the conserved F or W. D genes are given only for firm matches. Size is stated for part of the rows, as once, few or many counts, or as a class when the clone is expanded.

v_gene	abundance	d_gene	j_gene	CDR3aa	CDR3nt
TRBV4-2	.	.	TRBJ1-6	CASSQEGDLEEPLHF	TGTGCCAGCAGCCAAGAAGGTGACCTGGAGGAACCCCTCCACTTT
TRBV5-6	.	TRBD2	TRBJ2-7	CASSLEPSGSYEQYF	TGTGCCAGCAGCTTGGAACCTAGCGGGAGTTACGAGCAGTACTTC
TRBV7-9	.	TRBD1	TRBJ2-7	CASSLGGGRAYEQYF	TGTGCCAGCAGCTTAGGAGGGGGCAGAGCCTACGAGCAGTACTTC
TRBV5-6	.	.	TRBJ1-1	CASSLHPRGAVDTEAFF	TGTGCCAGCAGCTTGCACCCTCGGGGGGCAGTCGATACTGAAGCTTTCTTT
TRBV21-1	.	.	TRBJ2-7	CASSNPCTRSSYEQYF	TGTGCCAGCAGCAACCCCTGTACACGTTCCTCCTACGAGCAGTACTTC
TRBV9	.	.	TRBJ2-2	CASSVKTIVTGELFF	TGTGCCAGCAGCGTAAAGACTATTGTAACCGGGGAGCTGTTTTTT
TRBV6-1	.	.	TRBJ2-7	CASSASVVLSTREQYF	TGTGCCAGCAGTGCCTCGGTGGTCCTTTCTACGAGGGAGCAGTACTTC
TRBV9	.	TRBD2	TRBJ2-4	CASSVDPSGRPGIQYF	TGTGCCAGCAGCGTAGATCCTAGCGGAAGACCGGGGATTCAGTACTTC
TRBV29-1	.	.	TRBJ2-5	CSTTETRGRYQETQYF	TGCAGCACGACCGAGACAAGGGGTCGGTACCAAGAGACCCAGTACTTC
TRBV20-1	once	.	TRBJ1-2	CSALEGYGYTF	TGCAGTGCTTTGGAGGGTTATGGCTACACCTTC
TRBV11-2	.	.	TRBJ2-1	CASSYGNEQFF	TGTGCCAGCAGCTACGGCAATGAGCAGTTCTTC
TRBV2	.	TRBD1	TRBJ2-7	CASKGQGGDYEQYF	TGTGCCAGCAAGGGACAGGGTGGAGACTACGAGCAGTACTTC
TRBV25-1	.	TRBD1	TRBJ2-3	CASSEYSWDREPDTQYF	TGTGCCAGCAGTGAATATAGTTGGGACAGGGAACCAGATACGCAGTATTTT
TRBV30	.	.	TRBJ2-3	CAWRRPGTDTQYF	TGTGCCTGGAGGCGCCCGGGCACAGATACGCAGTATTTT
TRBV5-1	few	.	TRBJ1-4	CASSLGVVRVEKLFF	TGCGCCAGCAGCTTGGGCGTGGTTCGGGTGGAAAAACTGTTTTTT
TRBV30	.	TRBD1	TRBJ2-3	CAWSWGGTGEFTDTQYF	TGTGCCTGGAGCTGGGGGGGGACAGGGGAGTTCACAGATACGCAGTATTTT
TRBV6-4	.	.	TRBJ1-1	CASSDGGRGTEAFF	TGTGCCAGCAGTGACGGGGGGAGAGGCACTGAAGCTTTCTTT
TRBV30	.	.	TRBJ1-1	CAWSKTGVNEAFF	TGTGCCTGGAGTAAAACCGGGGTAAATGAAGCTTTCTTT
TRBV13	.	.	TRBJ2-1	CASSGQGYNEQFF	TGTGCCAGCAGCGGGCAGGGATACAATGAGCAGTTCTTC
TRBV30	.	.	TRBJ1-2	CAWSSGNYGYTF	TGTGCCTGGAGCTCCGGGAACTATGGCTACACCTTC
TRBV5-5	few	.	TRBJ1-4	CASSYDRDPGEKLFF	TGTGCCAGCAGCTACGACCGAGACCCAGGTGAAAAACTGTTTTTT
TRBV6-6	.	TRBD1	TRBJ1-1	CASNRDSQNTEAFF	TGTGCCAGCAACCGGGACAGCCAGAACACTGAAGCTTTCTTT
TRBV6-5	.	TRBD2	TRBJ2-1	CASSYSGTRKFF	TGTGCCAGCAGTTATTCGGGGACTAGAAAGTTCTTC
TRBV5-1	.	.	TRBJ1-1	CASSLVPEMNTEAFF	TGCGCCAGCAGCTTGGTGCCAGAAATGAACACTGAAGCTTTCTTT
TRBV10-3	.	.	TRBJ1-2	CAITQDPQYYGYTF	TGTGCCATCACCCAGGATCCCCAGTACTATGGCTACACCTTC
TRBV6-5	.	TRBD1	TRBJ1-3	CASSKGASGNTIYF	TGTGCCAGCAGTAAGGGGGCCTCTGGAAACACCATATATTTT
TRBV19	.	.	TRBJ1-1	CASTQQPGQVFTEAFF	TGTGCCAGTACTCAACAACCGGGACAAGTTTTCACTGAAGCTTTCTTT
TRBV14	.	TRBD1	TRBJ2-3	CASSQDKWDRGVRDTQYF	TGTGCCAGCAGCCAAGATAAGTGGGACAGGGGGGTCCGGGATACGCAGTATTTT
TRBV29-1	.	.	TRBJ2-1	CSVGLRLAHEQFF	TGCAGCGTTGGGCTCAGGCTAGCCCATGAGCAGTTCTTC
TRBV7-6	.	.	TRBJ2-7	CASSLAALYDEQYF	TGTGCCAGCAGCTTAGCCGCTCTATATGACGAGCAGTACTTC
TRBV6-1	few	TRBD2	TRBJ2-1	CASGTGGYNEQFF	TGTGCCAGTGGGACGGGGGGCTACAATGAGCAGTTCTTC